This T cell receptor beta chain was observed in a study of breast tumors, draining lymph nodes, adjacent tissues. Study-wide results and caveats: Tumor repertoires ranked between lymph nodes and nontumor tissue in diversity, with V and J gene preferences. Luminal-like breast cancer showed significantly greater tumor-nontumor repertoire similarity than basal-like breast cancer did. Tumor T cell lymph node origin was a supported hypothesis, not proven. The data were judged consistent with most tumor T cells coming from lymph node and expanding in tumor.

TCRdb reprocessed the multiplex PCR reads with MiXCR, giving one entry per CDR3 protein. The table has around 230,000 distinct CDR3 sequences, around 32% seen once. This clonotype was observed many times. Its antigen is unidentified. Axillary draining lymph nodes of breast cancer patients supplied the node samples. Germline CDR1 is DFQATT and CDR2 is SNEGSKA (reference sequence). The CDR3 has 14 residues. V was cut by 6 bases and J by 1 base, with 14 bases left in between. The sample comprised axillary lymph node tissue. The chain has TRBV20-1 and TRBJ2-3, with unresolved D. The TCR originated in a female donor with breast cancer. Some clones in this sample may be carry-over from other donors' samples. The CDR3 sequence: CSAPELLGTDTQYF. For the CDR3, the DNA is TGCAGTGCCCCAGAGCTCCTGGGCACAGATACGCAGTATTTT.